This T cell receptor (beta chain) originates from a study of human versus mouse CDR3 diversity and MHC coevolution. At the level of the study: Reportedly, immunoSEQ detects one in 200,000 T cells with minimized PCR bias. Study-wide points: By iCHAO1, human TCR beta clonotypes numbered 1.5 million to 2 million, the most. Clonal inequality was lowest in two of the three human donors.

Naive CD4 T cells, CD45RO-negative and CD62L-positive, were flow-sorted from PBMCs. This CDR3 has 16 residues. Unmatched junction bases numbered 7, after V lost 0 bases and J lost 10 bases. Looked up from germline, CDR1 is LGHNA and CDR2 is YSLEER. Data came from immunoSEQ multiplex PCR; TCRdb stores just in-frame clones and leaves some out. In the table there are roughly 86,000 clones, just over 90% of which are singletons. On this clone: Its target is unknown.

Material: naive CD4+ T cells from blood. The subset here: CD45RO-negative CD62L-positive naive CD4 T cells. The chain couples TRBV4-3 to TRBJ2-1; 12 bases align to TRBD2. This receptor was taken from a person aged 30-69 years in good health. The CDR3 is CASSQDLAGGPGEQFF. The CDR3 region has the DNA TGCGCCAGCAGCCAAGATCTAGCGGGAGGGCCGGGAGAGCAGTTCTTC.